The next 25 T cell receptor beta chains were all read from a single sample in a study of radiotherapy plus CTLA-4 blockade in lung cancer. Clones were sequenced by immunoSEQ multiplex PCR, and TCRdb holds only the in-frame ones, with some missing. The data hold some 110,000 clones, with about four fifths observed a single time. The specimen was peripheral blood, collected from a patient treated with radiotherapy plus ipilimumab. The receptors were gathered from a human donor with non-small cell lung cancer who had a partial response to radiotherapy plus ipilimumab.

The chain links TRBV5-1 to TRBJ2-7, with TRBD1 matching 7 bases. The germline gives CDR1 SGHRS, CDR2 YFSETQ. The length of the CDR3 is 13 residues. After removal of 0 bases from V and 5 bases from J, the junction contained 2 bases not matched to a gene. CDR3 sequence: CASSLGTGDEQYF. CDR3 bases: TGCGCCAGCAGCTTGGGAACAGGGGACGAGCAGTACTTC.

This rearrangement joins TRBV6-6 to TRBJ2-5, with a weak D call TRBD1 (5 bases). Germline CDR1 reads MNHNY; CDR2 reads SVGAGI (reference sequence). V was trimmed by 8 bases and J by 5 bases, leaving 18 bases between them. CDR3 length: 14 amino acids. Here the CDR3 reads CASAYLQEFETQYF. CDR3 coding DNA: TGTGCCAGCGCCTATTTACAGGAATTCGAGACCCAGTACTTC.

This clone was counted a few times. The rearrangement uses TRBV9 and TRBJ1-5, with D unclear. This CDR3 spans 14 amino acids. CDR1 is SGDLS and CDR2 is YYNGEE in the germline V gene. The V gene lost 0 bases and the J gene lost 3 bases, with 7 bases spanning the gap. The CDR3 DNA is TGTGCCAGCAGCGTAGGCAGTGACAATCAGCCCCAGCATTTT. Translation: CASSVGSDNQPQHF.

This chain links TRBV27 with TRBJ2-5, with D maybe TRBD1 (5 bases). Germline V gene data show CDR1 as MNHEY and CDR2 as SMNVEV (reference sequence). CDR3 size: 15 residues. Trimming removed 0 bases from V and 2 bases from J, with 10 bases in between. DNA for the CDR3: TGTGCCAGCAGTTTATCAGACAGCAAACAAGAGACCCAGTACTTC. It translates to CASSLSDSKQETQYF.

Only a few counts were recorded for this clone. The chain has TRBV19 and TRBJ1-1; TRBD1 matches at 7 bases. V shed 5 bases and J 4 bases; nucleotides not matched to a gene: 10. Germline CDR1 and CDR2: LNHDA and SQIVND (reference sequence). The CDR3 extends over 15 amino acids. DNA of the CDR3: TGTGCCAGTAGTCCTCGGACAGGCTGGGTCACTGAAGCTTTCTTT. Translating it yields CASSPRTGWVTEAFF.

The V and J genes are TRBV13 and TRBJ2-7, with TRBD1 as a possible D gene (6 bases). V was clipped by 7 bases and J by 7 bases, with 11 bases between them. Germline V gives CDR1 PRHDT, CDR2 FYEKMQ (reference sequence). This CDR3 is built from 11 residues. CDR3 residues: CASTRGEEQYF. CDR3 sequence (DNA): TGTGCCAGCACCAGGGGTGAGGAGCAGTACTTC.

CDR3 residues: CASSDLREGSVLFKPYEQYF. DNA for the CDR3: TGTGCCAGCAGCGACTTACGGGAGGGTAGCGTCCTTTTTAAACCCTACGAGCAGTACTTC. The chain combines TRBV9 with TRBJ2-7; 8 nucleotides match TRBD2. Trimming took 3 bases from V and 2 from J; bases not matched to a gene: 22. The CDR3 length is 20 residues. CDR1 SGDLS and CDR2 YYNGEE come from the germline V gene.

The chain links TRBV9 to TRBJ2-1; TRBD2 matches 15 bases. Germline lookup yields CDR1 SGDLS and CDR2 YYNGEE. This CDR3 spans 17 amino acids. V lost 4 bases, J lost 5 bases, and 7 bases stayed unmatched. The CDR3 here is CASSLGLAGGVDNEQFF. The DNA of the CDR3 is TGTGCCAGCAGCTTAGGACTAGCGGGAGGGGTGGACAATGAGCAGTTCTTC.

The J gene is TRBJ1-1, the V gene TRBV28; the D gene is possibly TRBD1 (6 bases). Germline V gives CDR1 MDHEN, CDR2 SYDVKM. This CDR3 spans 15 amino acids. V lost 6 bases, J lost 1 base, and 15 bases lay in between. The CDR3 DNA reads TGTGCCAGCAGGGCGCATGGGGGCCCGAACACTGAAGCTTTCTTT. Its translation: CASRAHGGPNTEAFF.

The table lists this clone with a few counts. The chain uses TRBV7-8 and TRBJ2-7, with 7 bases lining up with TRBD1. The CDR3 is 16 amino acids. Germline CDR1 SGHVS, CDR2 FQNEAQ. J lost 0 bases, V lost 1 base, and 6 bases had no gene match. CDR3 sequence: CASSLESGQSSYEQYF. CDR3 in DNA: TGTGCCAGCAGCTTAGAGTCGGGACAGAGCTCCTACGAGCAGTACTTC.

This sequence joins TRBV30 and TRBJ2-3; 10 bases map to TRBD2. J gave up 4 bases and V 1 base, and 5 bases lay outside the gene matches. CDR1 is GTSNPN, CDR2 SVGIG, per germline (reference sequence). The CDR3 has 15 amino acids. The CDR3: CAWSGRSGRADTQYF. CDR3 sequence (DNA): TGTGCCTGGAGTGGAAGAAGCGGGAGGGCAGATACGCAGTATTTT.

This sequence joins TRBV7-2 and TRBJ2-1; D is unresolved. This CDR3 comprises 12 residues. Trimming cost V 1 base and J 12 bases, with 10 bases left between them. Germline CDR1 reads SGHTA; CDR2 reads FQGNSA. CDR3 loop: CASSLDSFGQFF. In DNA, the CDR3 is TGTGCCAGCAGCTTAGATAGCTTCGGGCAGTTCTTC.

This chain connects TRBV28 to TRBJ2-7; perhaps TRBD2 as D (6 bases). Germline V gene sequence: CDR1 MDHEN, CDR2 SYDVKM. This CDR3 region has 13 residues. Trimming pared 1 base from V and 5 bases from J, leaving 9 bases between. CDR3 protein: CASSLLRGDEQYF. CDR3 nucleotide sequence: TGTGCCAGCAGTTTATTGCGGGGAGACGAGCAGTACTTC.

The table lists this clone with a count of one. This rearrangement joins TRBV28 to TRBJ1-6; D is possibly TRBD1 (6 bases). The length of the CDR3 is 14 residues. Germline-derived CDR1 and CDR2 are MDHEN and SYDVKM. V was shortened by 7 bases and J by 5 bases, with 12 bases between the two germline ends. The CDR3 loop reads CASTGGGHNSPLHF. DNA of the CDR3: TGTGCCAGCACTGGGGGCGGGCATAATTCACCCCTCCACTTT. Full variable domain (rest looked up from reference TRBV28 and TRBJ1-6): DVKVTQSSRYLVKRTGEKVFLECVQDMDHENMFWYRQDPGLGLRLIYFSYDVKMKEKGDIPEGYSVSREKKERFSLILESASTNQTSMYLCASTGGGHNSPLHFGNGTRLTVT.

The chain uses TRBV2 and TRBJ1-1; TRBD1 matches 7 bases. V lost 7 bases and J lost 5; bases outside the gene matches: 13. CDR3 length equals 15 residues. Germline V gene sequence: CDR1 SNHLY, CDR2 FYNNEI. This CDR3 reads CASMRRGPTTTEAFF. The CDR3 DNA reads as TGTGCCAGCATGCGGAGGGGGCCAACAACTACTGAAGCTTTCTTT.

The genes are TRBV5-4 and TRBJ1-2; 9 bases map to TRBD1. The CDR3 runs 17 residues. With 6 bases clipped from V and 7 bases from J, the junction kept 19 bases outside the gene matches. Germline values: CDR1 SGHNT, CDR2 YYREEE (reference sequence). The CDR3 DNA follows: TGTGCCAGCACCCCGGGACAGGGCCTAGCGAAGCTGCGTGGCTACACCTTC. It encodes CASTPGQGLAKLRGYTF.

This chain uses TRBV19 with TRBJ1-2; D is ambiguous. The germline V gene encodes CDR1 LNHDA and CDR2 SQIVND (reference sequence). Between the trimmed V and J ends, which lost 5 bases and 3 bases, there was a span of 13 bases. This CDR3 is 14 amino acids long. CDR3 amino acids: CASSSPGYDYGYTF. CDR3 DNA sequence: TGTGCCAGTAGTTCCCCCGGTTACGACTATGGCTACACCTTC.

V and J are TRBV19 and TRBJ1-1, with D possibly TRBD1 on 6 matching bases. Trimming removed 4 bases from V and 7 bases from J, with 10 bases in between. CDR1 is LNHDA and CDR2 is SQIVND in the germline V gene (reference sequence). The CDR3 is 12 amino acids. In nucleotides, the CDR3 is TGTGCCAGTAGTAGACAGGCAAGTGAAGCTTTCTTT. Translating it yields CASSRQASEAFF.

The chain combines TRBV5-1 with TRBJ2-4, with D possibly matching TRBD2 (5 bases). The CDR3 is 16 amino acids. From germline, CDR1 is SGHRS and CDR2 YFSETQ. Deletions cut 0 bases from V and 2 bases from J, with 12 bases between. The CDR3 spells CASSLGPSRSKNIQYF. The CDR3 DNA sequence: TGCGCCAGCAGCTTGGGTCCTAGCAGATCCAAAAACATTCAGTACTTC.

The V call is TRBV6-1, the J call TRBJ1-2; 9 positions agree with TRBD1. CDR1 is MNHNS and CDR2 is SASEGT in the germline V gene. With 6 bases clipped from V and 3 bases from J, the junction kept 8 bases outside the gene matches. The CDR3 sequence is 15 residues long. The CDR3 protein is CASREWTGADYGYTF. The CDR3 nucleotides are TGTGCCAGCAGGGAATGGACAGGGGCTGACTATGGCTACACCTTC.

This rearrangement joins TRBV13 to TRBJ2-6, with 7 bases fitting TRBD1. The CDR3 has 18 residues. J gave up 0 bases and V 3 bases, and 8 bases lay outside the gene matches. Germline V lookup: CDR1 PRHDT, CDR2 FYEKMQ (reference sequence). CDR3 nucleotides: TGTGCCAGCAGCTTCCCAGGGGGATACGACTCTGGGGCCAACGTCCTGACTTTC. It is translated as CASSFPGGYDSGANVLTF.

The V call is TRBV6-5, the J call TRBJ1-5, with D unresolved. The CDR3 extends over 13 amino acids. The germline V gene has CDR1 MNHEY and CDR2 SVGAGI. Trimming took 5 bases from V and 2 from J, leaving 7 bases between them. The CDR3 DNA reads as TGTGCCAGCAGTGACACAGGCAATCAGCCCCAGCATTTT. The encoded protein is CASSDTGNQPQHF.

The chain combines TRBV4-1 with TRBJ1-1, with D tentatively TRBD1 (6 bases). With 5 bases removed from V and 1 base from J, the gap between germline ends came to 11 bases. This CDR3 spans 14 amino acids. CDR1 is MGHRA, CDR2 YSYEKL, per germline. CDR3 nucleotides: TGCGCCAGCAGCGTACGGGACACGAACACTGAAGCTTTCTTT. This sequence encodes CASSVRDTNTEAFF.

V usage is TRBV2 and J usage is TRBJ1-2; D gene ambiguous. The CDR3 contains 12 residues. The V end was cut by 4 bases, the J end by 10 bases, with 13 bases between. Looked up from germline, CDR1 is SNHLY and CDR2 is FYNNEI. As DNA, the CDR3 is TGTGCCAGCAGTGGTACTTCGTCCGACTACACCTTC. Residues: CASSGTSSDYTF.

The chain links TRBV10-3 to TRBJ2-2; D remains unclear. Germline CDR1 ENHRY, CDR2 SYGVKD. This CDR3 contains 15 residues. The V and J ends lost 4 bases and 0 bases respectively, with 9 bases between them. CDR3: CAISGAKTNTGELFF. The CDR3 DNA sequence: TGTGCCATCAGTGGGGCTAAGACGAACACCGGGGAGCTGTTTTTT.